These T cell receptor beta chains were read from a single sample in a study of blood T cells in healthy people across ages. TCRdb reprocessed the 5' RACE reads via MiXCR and lists one record per CDR3 protein. The table shows about 1.8 million distinct CDR3 sequences, with approximately 50% occurring only once. Sequences were obtained from blood. The receptors were gathered from a middle-aged woman in good health. Both conserved end residues are part of each CDR3. The D gene is left open where the match is weak. Not every row has a clone size; where given, it reads once, few, many or a size class.

CDR3 length: 14; J gene: TRBJ1-2; clone size: -; V gene: TRBV5-1; D gene: -; CDR3 DNA: TGCGCCAGCAGTGCTGCCGGAGGGGCTGAAGGCTACACCTTC; CDR3 protein: CASSAAGGAEGYTF
CDR3 length: 18; J gene: TRBJ2-1; clone size: -; V gene: TRBV12-3/TRBV12-4; D gene: TRBD2; CDR3 DNA: TGTGCCAGCAGTTTAGGACTAGCGGGGGGCCCCCGGAGGAATGAGCGGTTCTTC; CDR3 protein: CASSLGLAGGPRRNERFF
CDR3 length: 15; J gene: TRBJ1-5; clone size: -; V gene: TRBV5-6; D gene: TRBD1; CDR3 DNA: TGTGCCAGCAGCTTGTTTGACAGGGCCAATCAGCCCCAGCATTTT; CDR3 protein: CASSLFDRANQPQHF
CDR3 length: 14; J gene: TRBJ2-5; clone size: once; V gene: TRBV2; D gene: -; CDR3 DNA: TGTGCCAGCACCCGGGCCTCTCTGGGAGAGACCCAGTACTTC; CDR3 protein: CASTRASLGETQYF
CDR3 length: 15; J gene: TRBJ1-1; clone size: -; V gene: TRBV5-5; D gene: -; CDR3 DNA: TGTGCCAGCAGCCCGCCTGTGAGGGGGAACACTGAAGCTTTCTTT; CDR3 protein: CASSPPVRGNTEAFF
CDR3 length: 16; J gene: TRBJ1-2; clone size: few; V gene: TRBV9; D gene: -; CDR3 DNA: TGTGCCAGCAGCCCACACACAGGGACTACGAACTATGGCTACACCTTC; CDR3 protein: CASSPHTGTTNYGYTF
CDR3 length: 15; J gene: TRBJ2-1; clone size: -; V gene: TRBV7-3; D gene: -; CDR3 DNA: TGTGCCAGCGGACCGGGGGCTCAATGGTCCAATGAGCAGTTCTTC; CDR3 protein: CASGPGAQWSNEQFF
CDR3 length: 14; J gene: TRBJ2-5; clone size: -; V gene: TRBV20-1; D gene: TRBD2; CDR3 DNA: TGCAGTGCTGGGCCTAGCGGGGGGAGGCAGACCCAGTACTTC; CDR3 protein: CSAGPSGGRQTQYF
CDR3 length: 16; J gene: TRBJ2-3; clone size: -; V gene: TRBV7-9; D gene: -; CDR3 DNA: TGTGCCAGCAGCACGACCGCAGGACTGTTCGGAGATACGCAGTATTTT; CDR3 protein: CASSTTAGLFGDTQYF
CDR3 length: 12; J gene: TRBJ1-4; clone size: -; V gene: TRBV5-6; D gene: -; CDR3 DNA: TGTGCCAGCAGGGGACAATTAGAAAAACTGTTTTTT; CDR3 protein: CASRGQLEKLFF
CDR3 length: 15; J gene: TRBJ1-5; clone size: -; V gene: TRBV4-2; D gene: TRBD1; CDR3 DNA: TGTGCCAGCAGCCTACGACAGGGGGAGGGTCAGCCCCAGCATTTT; CDR3 protein: CASSLRQGEGQPQHF